These 18 T cell receptor beta chains originate from one sample sequenced in a study of blood T cell repertoires in COVID-19. The repertoire was sequenced with immunoSEQ multiplex PCR; TCRdb's copy has only in-frame clones and lacks some. The sample yields fewer than 200,000 clones, over 75% seen once. Specimen: peripheral blood. The receptors were gathered from a woman in her 70s with acute or convalescent COVID-19.

The chain has TRBV7-3 and TRBJ2-7; tentatively, D is TRBD1 (5 bases). Germline loops: CDR1 SGHTA, CDR2 FQGTGA. With 2 bases removed from V and 7 bases from J, the gap between germline ends came to 12 bases. The CDR3 spans 13 residues. This chain's CDR3 is CASSLVVAGEQYF. The CDR3 DNA is TGTGCCAGCAGCTTAGTCGTAGCAGGGGAGCAGTACTTC.

The chain uses TRBV2 and TRBJ1-5, with D possibly TRBD1 on 6 matching bases. The CDR3 has 13 amino acids. Between the trimmed V and J ends, which lost 9 bases and 0 bases, there was a span of 9 bases. From germline, CDR1 is SNHLY and CDR2 FYNNEI. Here the CDR3 reads CASTGNSNQPQHF. The CDR3, as DNA: TGTGCCAGTACAGGGAATAGCAATCAGCCCCAGCATTTT.

CDR3 bases: TGTGCCAGCAGTGATAGTAACCGAGGGCTCGAGCAGTACTTC. Translation gives CASSDSNRGLEQYF. The chain combines TRBV6-1 with TRBJ2-7, with D perhaps matching TRBD2 (5 bases). The germline V and J ends were trimmed by 3 bases and 6 bases, with 15 bases remaining between them. The CDR3 runs 14 residues. Germline V gene lookup returns CDR1 MNHNS and CDR2 SASEGT.

The V gene is TRBV6-5, the J gene TRBJ2-2; D might be TRBD2 (6 bases). CDR3 size: 14 residues. V was shortened by 6 bases and J by 8 bases, with 16 bases between the two germline ends. From germline, CDR1 is MNHEY and CDR2 SVGAGI. The CDR3 region has the DNA TGTGCCAGCAGCCCCACTAGCCCTGGAGGGGAGCTGTTTTTT. Encoded protein: CASSPTSPGGELFF.

This chain connects TRBV7-2 to TRBJ2-1; 11 nucleotides agree with TRBD1. The V gene end was trimmed by 5 bases and the J gene end by 4 bases; junction bases not matched to a gene: 4. Germline-derived CDR1 and CDR2 are SGHTA and FQGNSA. CDR3 size: 15 residues. CDR3 loop: CASSTGTGGYNEQFF. The DNA for the CDR3 is TGTGCCAGCAGCACCGGGACAGGGGGTTACAATGAGCAGTTCTTC.

This clone was counted between two and nine times. This rearrangement joins TRBV3-1 (or the pseudogene TRBV3-2) to TRBJ1-2; possibly TRBD1 for D (6 bases). Trimming cost V 0 bases and J 1 base, with 18 bases left between them. The CDR3 runs 18 residues. Germline V gives CDR1 LGHDT, CDR2 YNNKEL (reference sequence). Written as DNA, the CDR3 is TGTGCCAGCAGCCAAGATCTTTGGGACACGAAACGTAACTATGGCTACACCTTC. Protein: CASSQDLWDTKRNYGYTF.

The chain has TRBV9 and TRBJ2-1; TRBD1 agrees at 7 bases. The CDR3 covers 14 residues. Losses at the gene ends were 4 bases for V and 5 bases for J; bases not matched to a gene: 6. Germline V CDR1 and CDR2: SGDLS, YYNGEE. The CDR3 DNA reads TGTGCCAGCAGCACCACAGACAGGGACAATGAGCAGTTCTTC. Protein product: CASSTTDRDNEQFF.

The chain links TRBV6-1 to TRBJ1-2, with D tentatively TRBD1 (5 bases). Trimming removed 2 bases from V and 2 bases from J, with 6 bases in between. Germline V gives CDR1 MNHNS, CDR2 SASEGT. CDR3 size: 13 residues. As DNA, the CDR3 is TGTGCCAGCAGTGAACGGGGGAACTATGGCTACACCTTC. It encodes CASSERGNYGYTF.

The chain is built from TRBV7-9 and TRBJ2-4; D is perhaps TRBD1 (5 bases). Trimming shortened V by 5 bases and J by 3 bases, and 11 bases separated the two germline ends. The CDR3 length is 14 residues. Germline CDR1 reads SEHNR; CDR2 reads FQNEAQ (reference sequence). In nucleotides, the CDR3 is TGTGCCAGCAGCCCAGGGAACAACAAAAACATTCAGTACTTC. Encoded protein: CASSPGNNKNIQYF.

The genes are TRBV9 and TRBJ2-3, with D maybe TRBD1 (5 bases). The CDR3 covers 12 residues. Germline V gives CDR1 SGDLS, CDR2 YYNGEE. Trimming pared 7 bases from V and 4 bases from J, leaving 10 bases between. The CDR3 coding sequence is TGTGCCAGCGCCTGGGGCGCAGATACGCAGTATTTT. Protein: CASAWGADTQYF.

The chain couples TRBV28 to TRBJ1-6; 7 nucleotides agree with TRBD1. The germline gives CDR1 MDHEN, CDR2 SYDVKM. This CDR3 has 15 amino acids. Unmatched junction bases numbered 6, after V lost 5 bases and J lost 5 bases. CDR3 protein: CASSPGTANNSPLHF. DNA for the CDR3: TGTGCCAGCAGTCCCGGGACAGCTAATAATTCACCCCTCCACTTT.

The rearrangement uses TRBV7-8 and TRBJ2-1; TRBD1 matches 9 bases. CDR1 is SGHVS and CDR2 is FQNEAQ in the germline V gene. Trimming took 3 bases from V and 2 from J; bases not matched to a gene: 2. CDR3 size: 15 residues. Written as DNA, the CDR3 is TGTGCCAGCAGCTTCCGGGACAGGGCCTACAATGAGCAGTTCTTC. This gives the protein CASSFRDRAYNEQFF.

This clone is a singleton in its sample. The chain recombines TRBV30 with TRBJ2-1, with 7 bases matching TRBD1. The CDR3 spans 13 residues. With 7 bases clipped from V and 11 bases from J, the junction kept 14 bases outside the gene matches. Per germline, CDR1 GTSNPN and CDR2 SVGIG (reference sequence). CDR3 DNA: TGTGCCTTTGTCCGGGACAGTGGGTCTAAGCAGTTCTTC. This encodes CAFVRDSGSKQFF.

This clone came up a few times. The chain carries TRBV7-2 and TRBJ2-1; 10 positions match TRBD2. V lost 3 bases to trimming and J lost 0 bases; unmatched junction nucleotides: 8. This CDR3 has 18 amino acids. Germline CDR1 and CDR2: SGHTA and FQGNSA. The CDR3, as DNA: TGTGCCAGCAGCTTCCCTAGCGGGGGTGGCAACTCCTACAATGAGCAGTTCTTC. Its protein is CASSFPSGGGNSYNEQFF.

The genes are TRBV19 and TRBJ2-7, with D possibly matching TRBD2 (6 bases). Looked up from germline, CDR1 is LNHDA and CDR2 is SQIVND (reference sequence). V lost 5 bases, J lost 4 bases, and 21 bases lay in between. This CDR3 contains 16 residues. The CDR3 DNA follows: TGTGCCAGTAGTCCACCACCGGGACGGGAGAGGTACGAGCAGTACTTC. Its translation: CASSPPPGRERYEQYF.

This clone has more than one count but fewer than ten. This chain uses TRBV20-1 with TRBJ1-5, with 8 nucleotides matching TRBD1. Losses at the gene ends were 3 bases for V and 7 bases for J; bases not matched to a gene: 14. CDR3 size: 16 residues. Germline-derived CDR1 and CDR2 are DFQATT and SNEGSKA (reference sequence). The CDR3 loop reads CSASRGTGIRQQPQHF. The CDR3, as DNA: TGCAGTGCTAGTAGGGGGACAGGCATTCGTCAGCAGCCCCAGCATTTT.

In this sample, this clone turned up a few times. The chain joins TRBV7-3 to TRBJ2-3; the D is unclear. This CDR3 comprises 11 residues. The V end was cut by 6 bases, the J end by 2 bases, with 3 bases between. Germline V gene data show CDR1 as SGHTA and CDR2 as FQGTGA. CDR3 sequence: CASSLTDTQYF. CDR3 bases: TGTGCCAGCAGTCTCACAGATACGCAGTATTTT.

Details on this clone: One junction end disagrees with the germline gene, perhaps due to a read error. This chain connects TRBV2 to TRBJ2-5; TRBD1 or TRBD2 may be the D gene (5 bases each). The CDR3 extends over 14 amino acids. Germline CDR1 and CDR2: SNHLY and FYNNEI. The CDR3 coding sequence is TGTGCCAGCAGCGAAGGGGCGACTACAGAGACCCAGTACTTC. Protein: CASSEGATTETQYF.